The T cell receptor (beta chain) under discussion was sequenced for a study of post-analysis software for immune sequencing data. Overall study context: Patients with relapsing-remitting, secondary progressive and progressive-relapsing multiple sclerosis courses were all represented.

This clonotype was seen a handful of times. Its antigen is undetermined. CDR3 size: 14 residues. Findings and limits, study-wide: The study found TRBV5-6, TRBV5-1 and TRBV20-1 among about 5 TRBV segments more frequent in patients than controls. Controls significantly exceeded multiple sclerosis patients in normalized Chao1 diversity. Batch-mates among the samples co-clustered strongly by F measure.

The library was made from cDNA and included unique molecular identifiers. With about 0.95 to 10 million T cells as the source, about half a million cDNA molecules resulted. TCRdb used MiXCR to reprocess the PCR reads, holding one entry per CDR3 protein. The table shows 750,000 to 950,000 distinct CDR3 sequences, with about 43% occurring only once. This rearrangement joins TRBV12-3 or TRBV12-4 to TRBJ2-5; a weak D match, TRBD1 (5 bases). The DNA end is more similar to TRBJ2-7, so the J call may be wrong. Source material: blood. The receptor was isolated from a girl aged 5-17 years with multiple sclerosis. CDR3 amino acids: CASSFVGALGEQYF. DNA for the CDR3: TGTGCCAGCAGTTTTGTAGGGGCGCTGGGCGAGCAGTACTTC.